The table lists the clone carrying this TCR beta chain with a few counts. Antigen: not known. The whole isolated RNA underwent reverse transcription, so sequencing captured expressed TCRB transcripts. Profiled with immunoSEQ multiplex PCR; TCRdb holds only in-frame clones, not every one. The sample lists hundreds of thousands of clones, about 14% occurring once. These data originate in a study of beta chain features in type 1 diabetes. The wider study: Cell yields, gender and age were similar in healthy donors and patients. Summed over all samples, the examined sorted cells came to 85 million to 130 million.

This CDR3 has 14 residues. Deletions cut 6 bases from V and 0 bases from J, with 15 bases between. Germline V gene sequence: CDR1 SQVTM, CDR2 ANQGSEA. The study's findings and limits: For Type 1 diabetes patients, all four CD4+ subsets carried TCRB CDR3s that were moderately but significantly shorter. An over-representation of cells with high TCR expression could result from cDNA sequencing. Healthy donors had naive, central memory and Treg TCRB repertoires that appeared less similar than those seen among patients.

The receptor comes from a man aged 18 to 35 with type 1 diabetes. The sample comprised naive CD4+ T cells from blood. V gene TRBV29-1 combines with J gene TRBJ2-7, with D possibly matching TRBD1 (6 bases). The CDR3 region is CSVYGTTSSYEQYF. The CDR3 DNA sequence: TGCAGCGTGTACGGGACAACCAGCTCCTACGAGCAGTACTTC.